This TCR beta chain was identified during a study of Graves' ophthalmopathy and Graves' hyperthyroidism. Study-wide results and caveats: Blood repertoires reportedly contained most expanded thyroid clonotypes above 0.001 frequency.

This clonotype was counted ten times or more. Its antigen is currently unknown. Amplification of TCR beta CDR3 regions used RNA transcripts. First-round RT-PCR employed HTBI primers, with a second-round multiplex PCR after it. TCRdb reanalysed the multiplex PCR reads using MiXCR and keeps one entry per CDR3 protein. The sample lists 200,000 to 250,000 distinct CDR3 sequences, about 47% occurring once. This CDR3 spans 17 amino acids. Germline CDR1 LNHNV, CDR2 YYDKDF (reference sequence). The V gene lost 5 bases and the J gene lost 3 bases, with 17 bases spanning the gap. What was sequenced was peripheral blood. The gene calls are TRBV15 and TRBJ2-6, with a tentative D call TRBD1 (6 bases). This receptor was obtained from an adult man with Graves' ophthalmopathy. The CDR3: CATSEGTTIGGANVLTF. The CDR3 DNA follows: TGTGCCACCAGCGAGGGGACAACCATTGGTGGGGCCAACGTCCTGACTTTC.